Shown below are 14 T cell receptor beta chains from a single sample sequenced in a study of T-cell reconstitution after alpha-beta-depleted transplantation in children. Researchers prepared the TCRbeta library using unique molecular identifiers, the study reports. Each CDR3 protein gets one entry after TCRdb re-called the PCR reads with MiXCR. The data contain about a million distinct CDR3 sequences, about 30% of them singletons. This specimen was PBMCs, mostly from graft donor cells, taken 360 days after TCRalphabeta/CD19-depleted stem cell transplant. The receptors stem from a boy less than two years old who had a stem cell transplant for SCID, so the T cells may come from the graft donor.

The genes are TRBV29-1 and TRBJ2-1; weak D call: TRBD1 (6 bases). CDR3 size: 14 residues. Germline assignment: CDR1 SQVTM and CDR2 ANQGSEA. V was pared by 7 bases and J by 2 bases, with 15 bases between. The CDR3: CSAITGSTYNEQFF. The CDR3 DNA is TGCAGCGCCATCACAGGGTCTACCTACAATGAGCAGTTCTTC.

This clonotype was detected ten times or more. This chain connects TRBV12-3 or TRBV12-4 to TRBJ2-5; D is unclear. V lost 6 bases, J lost 4 bases, and 9 bases lay in between. The length of the CDR3 is 12 residues. The CDR3 region has the DNA TGTGCCAGCAGCTTATTCGGAGAGACCCAGTACTTC. This gives the protein CASSLFGETQYF.

A few counts support this clonotype. The chain employs TRBV9 and TRBJ2-7, with a possible D match to TRBD1 (5 bases). CDR1 and CDR2 from the germline V gene are SGDLS and YYNGEE. The CDR3 is 14 residues long. Trimming left V 0 bases short and J 2 bases short, with 9 bases between. The CDR3 is CASSVEGWTYEQYF. DNA for the CDR3: TGTGCCAGCAGCGTAGAGGGGTGGACCTACGAGCAGTACTTC.

This clonotype was found a few times. V usage is TRBV10-3 and J usage is TRBJ1-1; the match to TRBD1 covers 7 bases. After removal of 2 bases from V and 6 bases from J, the junction contained 3 bases not matched to a gene. This CDR3 has 13 residues. Per germline, CDR1 ENHRY and CDR2 SYGVKD. The CDR3 reads CAISERGTAEAFF. The CDR3 DNA reads as TGTGCCATCAGTGAGCGCGGGACAGCTGAAGCTTTCTTT.

This clonotype turned up a few times. The genes are TRBV12-3 or TRBV12-4 and TRBJ2-7, with TRBD1 as a possible D gene (6 bases). The CDR3 loop spans 15 amino acids. Between the trimmed V and J ends, which lost 2 bases and 3 bases, there was a span of 14 bases. In DNA, the CDR3 is TGTGCCAGCAGTTTAAGAAGGGACAAGGGCTACGAGCAGTACTTC. As protein: CASSLRRDKGYEQYF.

This chain links TRBV12-3 or TRBV12-4 with TRBJ2-1, with TRBD2 as a possible D gene (6 bases). This CDR3 spans 14 amino acids. The V end lost 8 bases, the J end lost 5 bases, and 16 bases lay between the germline ends. The CDR3 nucleotides read TGTGCCAGCGCCACGGCGGGGACGCACAATGAGCAGTTCTTC. Its translation is CASATAGTHNEQFF.

This clonotype was counted a single time. The chain uses TRBV3-1 and TRBJ2-3; D is unresolved. V lost 0 bases and J lost 0, with 16 bases in between. The length of the CDR3 is 18 residues. Looked up from germline, CDR1 is LGHDT and CDR2 is YNNKEL (reference sequence). CDR3 amino acids: CASSQEGRTRKSTDTQYF. The CDR3 nucleotides are TGTGCCAGCAGCCAAGAAGGGCGAACAAGAAAAAGCACAGATACGCAGTATTTT.

This clonotype was counted only a few times. V and J are TRBV15 and TRBJ2-7, with 10 bases that match TRBD1. The CDR3 is made up of 15 amino acids. J was trimmed by 4 bases and V by 0 bases; bases with no gene match: 3. Looked up from germline, CDR1 is LNHNV and CDR2 is YYDKDF (reference sequence). CDR3 DNA sequence: TGTGCCACCAGCAGAGATGTGGACAGGGGGTACGAGCAGTACTTC. Translating it yields CATSRDVDRGYEQYF.

This sequence joins TRBV2 and TRBJ2-3; D remains ambiguous. The CDR3 spans 13 residues. The V and J ends lost 4 bases and 8 bases respectively, with 13 bases between them. CDR1 is SNHLY, CDR2 FYNNEI, per germline. The DNA for the CDR3 is TGTGCCAGCAGTGTCCCCTCTAGAGTTACGCAGTATTTT. Residues: CASSVPSRVTQYF.

There are a few counts of this clonotype. In DNA form, the CDR3 reads TGCAGTGCGGACAGGGGGTTTTTCACAGATACGCAGTATTTT. It yields the protein CSADRGFFTDTQYF. The chain is built from TRBV20-1 and TRBJ2-3; the match to TRBD1 covers 10 bases. The CDR3 is 14 amino acids. J was trimmed by 2 bases and V by 6 bases; bases with no gene match: 5. Germline-derived CDR1 and CDR2 are DFQATT and SNEGSKA (reference sequence).

This clonotype showed up just a few times. The J gene is TRBJ2-7, the V gene TRBV7-2; 7 bases line up with TRBD1. Looked up from germline, CDR1 is SGHTA and CDR2 is FQGNSA. The CDR3 is 14 residues long. Trimming removed 5 bases from V and 3 bases from J; junction bases left unmatched: 7. The CDR3 DNA reads TGTGCCAGCAGCAAGTACGGGACAGACTACGAGCAGTACTTC. Its translation: CASSKYGTDYEQYF.

The gene calls are TRBV29-1 and TRBJ2-7; 12 nucleotides match TRBD2. The V segment lost 4 bases and the J segment 0 bases; nucleotides outside the gene matches: 4. The CDR3 spans 15 residues. From germline, CDR1 is SQVTM and CDR2 ANQGSEA. DNA for the CDR3: TGCAGCGTTGTTGGACTAGCGGGGATCTCCTACGAGCAGTACTTC. Protein sequence: CSVVGLAGISYEQYF.

This chain uses TRBV5-1 with TRBJ2-4; D remains ambiguous. The CDR3 runs to 13 residues. V gave up 0 bases and J gave up 8 bases, with 9 bases separating them. The germline V gene has CDR1 SGHRS and CDR2 YFSETQ. For the CDR3, the DNA is TGCGCCAGCAGCTTGGGGTTTAAAGACATTCAGTACTTC. It specifies CASSLGFKDIQYF.

The chain has TRBV12-3 or TRBV12-4 and TRBJ2-3, with D perhaps matching TRBD1 or TRBD2 (5 bases each). The CDR3 is made up of 17 amino acids. Trimming removed 2 bases at V and 3 bases at J, with 18 bases between. The CDR3 coding sequence is TGTGCCAGCAGTTTACAAGGGACCCCCTTGGGAACAGATACGCAGTATTTT. This codes for CASSLQGTPLGTDTQYF.